The clone carrying this T cell receptor (beta chain) was recorded at least ten times. TCRdb re-analysed the 5' RACE reads in MiXCR, keeping a single row per CDR3 protein. The data hold fewer than 900,000 distinct CDR3 sequences, with 21% observed a single time. The sample is drawn from a study of identical twins. This CDR3 region has 17 residues. CDR1 DFQATT and CDR2 SNEGSKA come from the germline V gene (reference sequence). Losses at the gene ends were 4 bases for V and 6 bases for J; bases not matched to a gene: 19. This sample also appeared in a second study, on T cells expressing NK-cell markers.

Specimen: PBMCs. This TCR was sampled from a woman aged 18 to 35 in good health. The chain uses TRBV20-1 and TRBJ2-7, with 9 positions matching TRBD2. This chain's CDR3 is CSATDTWGTSPNSEQYF. The CDR3 nucleotides read TGCAGTGCTACCGACACTTGGGGGACTAGCCCAAATAGCGAGCAGTACTTC.